The present T cell receptor beta chain was sequenced within a study of blood T cell repertoires in COVID-19. V was trimmed by 0 bases and J by 5 bases, leaving 16 bases between them. The CDR3 is 17 amino acids. CDR1 and CDR2 (germline): LGHDT, YNNKEL (reference sequence). Repertoires were generated with immunoSEQ multiplex PCR, while TCRdb's copy carries only in-frame clones and drops some. The data show 150,000 to 200,000 clones, with 77% seen just once and around 3% held by the top ten. This clone came up once. This TCR came from a man between 65 and 85 years old with acute or convalescent COVID-19. The V gene is TRBV3-1 (or the pseudogene TRBV3-2), the J gene TRBJ2-2; the D gene is possibly TRBD1 (5 bases). The sequenced sample consisted of peripheral blood. For the CDR3, the DNA is TGTGCCAGCAGCCAAGATTTGACCAGGGCGCGAACCGGGGAGCTGTTTTTT. This codes for CASSQDLTRARTGELFF.